This passage covers 31 T cell receptor beta chains from one sample sequenced in a study of blood T cell repertoires in COVID-19. This table comes from immunoSEQ multiplex PCR, and its TCRdb copy is limited to in-frame clones, with some not included. The sample has nearly 300,000 clones; about 81% are singletons. The specimen sequenced was peripheral blood. These receptors all stem from a human donor with COVID-19, enrolled during active disease. The donor label of this sample is uncertain.

The chain employs TRBV11-2 and TRBJ2-4; unclear D gene. Germline V gene data show CDR1 as SGHAT and CDR2 as FQNNGV. The length of the CDR3 is 16 residues. Between the trimmed V and J ends, which lost 0 bases and 0 bases, there was a span of 9 bases. The CDR3 here is CASSLERALAKNIQYF. CDR3 DNA sequence: TGTGCCAGCAGCTTAGAACGAGCGTTAGCCAAAAACATTCAGTACTTC.

The chain employs TRBV11-3 and TRBJ2-7; 7 positions agree with TRBD1. Germline V CDR1 and CDR2: SGHNT, YENEEA. This CDR3 spans 13 amino acids. Trimming removed 5 bases from V and 5 bases from J; junction bases left unmatched: 6. In nucleotides, the CDR3 is TGTGCCAGCAGCCAGACAGGGTACGACGAGCAGTACTTC. Translation gives CASSQTGYDEQYF. The full variable domain, rest sourced from reference TRBV11-3 and TRBJ2-7, is EAGVVQSPRYKIIEKKQPVAFWCNPISGHNTLYWYLQNLGQGPELLIRYENEEAVDDSQLPKDRFSAERLKGVDSTLKIQPAELGDSAVYLCASSQTGYDEQYFGPGTRLTVT.

J is TRBJ1-1 and V is TRBV28, with D possibly being TRBD1 (5 bases). V lost 5 bases to trimming and J lost 4 bases, with 17 bases between them. The CDR3 runs 15 residues. Looked up from germline, CDR1 is MDHEN and CDR2 is SYDVKM. The CDR3 DNA reads TGTGCCAGCAGTGCGCCGGTGGGGCTGGGCACTGAAGCTTTCTTT. This encodes CASSAPVGLGTEAFF.

The rearrangement uses TRBV24-1 and TRBJ2-1, with D maybe TRBD2 (5 bases). In germline, CDR1 is KGHDR, CDR2 SFDVKD. The CDR3 covers 13 residues. V was cut by 4 bases and J by 15 bases, with 18 bases left in between. The CDR3 sequence: CATSDSAAGLWFF. CDR3 nucleotides: TGTGCCACCAGTGACTCCGCGGCCGGACTTTGGTTCTTC.

V is TRBV6-5 and J is TRBJ2-7, with 9 bases lining up with TRBD1. This CDR3 spans 15 amino acids. V shed 5 bases and J 6 bases; nucleotides not matched to a gene: 11. CDR1 and CDR2 (germline): MNHEY, SVGAGI. CDR3 sequence reads: CASSLAGTGFREQYF. The DNA of the CDR3 is TGTGCCAGCAGTCTAGCCGGGACAGGGTTTCGCGAGCAGTACTTC.

To note about this clone: Additional DNA sequences in this sample encode the identical CDR3. The chain recombines TRBV28 with TRBJ2-7; a possible D gene is TRBD1 (5 bases). The CDR3 contains 14 residues. V was shortened by 3 bases and J by 4 bases, with 13 bases between the two germline ends. CDR1 is MDHEN and CDR2 is SYDVKM in the germline V gene. CDR3 sequence reads: CASSLSQGSYEQYF. In nucleotides, the CDR3 is TGTGCCAGCAGTTTGTCGCAGGGTTCGTACGAGCAGTACTTC.

CDR3 nucleotide sequence: TGTGCCAGCAGTTACTCCAGGAGGGAGACCCAGTACTTC. Translating gives CASSYSRRETQYF. The rearrangement uses TRBV6-2 or TRBV6-3 and TRBJ2-5, with a weak D call TRBD2 (5 bases). The germline gives CDR1 MNHEY, CDR2 SVGEGT. Trimming shortened V by 0 bases and J by 5 bases, and 7 bases separated the two germline ends. The CDR3 covers 13 residues.

This clone was seen only once. This rearrangement joins TRBV27 to TRBJ2-7; 10 positions match TRBD1. Germline CDR1 and CDR2: MNHEY and SMNVEV (reference sequence). The ends lost 4 bases at V and 0 bases at J; junction bases unmatched: 9. This CDR3 is 17 amino acids long. CDR3: CASSSSAWTGGSYEQYF. Here the CDR3 DNA reads TGTGCCAGCAGTTCTAGCGCTTGGACAGGGGGCTCCTACGAGCAGTACTTC.

V is TRBV2 and J is TRBJ2-7; 7 bases match TRBD1. V trimming: 5 bases; J trimming: 1 base; junction bases outside the gene matches: 17. The CDR3 consists of 18 residues. Germline lookup yields CDR1 SNHLY and CDR2 FYNNEI. The CDR3 protein is CASSIDRALAPLSYEQYF. CDR3 nucleotides: TGTGCCAGCAGTATAGACAGGGCGCTAGCTCCCCTTTCCTACGAGCAGTACTTC.

The chain combines TRBV28 with TRBJ1-4, with TRBD1 identical over 9 bases. Germline V gene lookup returns CDR1 MDHEN and CDR2 SYDVKM. With 3 bases clipped from V and 3 bases from J, the junction kept 20 bases outside the gene matches. The CDR3 sequence is 21 residues long. The CDR3 DNA follows: TGTGCCAGCAGTTTCTTTATTTCTACAGGGGGCCTATATACCGCTAATGAAAAACTGTTTTTT. This encodes CASSFFISTGGLYTANEKLFF.

The gene calls are TRBV5-1 and TRBJ2-5; the D gene is possibly TRBD2 (5 bases). There are 15 residues in the CDR3. Germline assignment: CDR1 SGHRS and CDR2 YFSETQ. The germline V and J ends were trimmed by 3 bases and 4 bases, with 16 bases remaining between them. The CDR3 protein is CASSYTEGVVETQYF. CDR3 nucleotide sequence: TGCGCCAGCAGCTACACCGAGGGAGTAGTAGAGACCCAGTACTTC.

The chain carries TRBV5-1 and TRBJ2-3, with 7 bases matching TRBD1. This CDR3 is 14 amino acids long. Germline CDR1 is SGHRS and CDR2 is YFSETQ. V lost 4 bases to trimming and J lost 2 bases; unmatched junction nucleotides: 4. The CDR3 here is CASSPGQYTDTQYF. The CDR3, as DNA: TGCGCCAGCAGCCCGGGACAGTACACAGATACGCAGTATTTT.

This clone was picked up many times. V gene TRBV10-3 combines with J gene TRBJ2-3; D possibly corresponds to TRBD1 (6 bases). The CDR3 sequence is 16 residues long. CDR1 ENHRY and CDR2 SYGVKD come from the germline V gene. The V and J ends lost 2 bases and 2 bases respectively, with 14 bases between them. The CDR3: CAISEPTGTPTDTQYF. CDR3 bases: TGTGCCATCAGTGAGCCCACCGGGACACCCACAGATACGCAGTATTTT.

The CDR3 reads CASSEVIANYGYTF. CDR3 coding DNA: TGTGCCAGCAGTGAAGTTATAGCTAACTATGGCTACACCTTC. The chain recombines TRBV2 with TRBJ1-2; D gene ambiguous. The germline gives CDR1 SNHLY, CDR2 FYNNEI. V was clipped by 1 base and J by 0 bases, with 6 bases between them. The CDR3 consists of 14 residues.

The CDR3 bases are TGTGCCAGCAGCTTAGCCCAGTCCTACAATGAGCAGTTCTTC. Protein product: CASSLAQSYNEQFF. The chain has TRBV11-2 and TRBJ2-1; D is unclear. V lost 1 base to trimming and J lost 1 base, with 5 bases between them. The CDR3 totals 14 residues. CDR1 is SGHAT, CDR2 FQNNGV, per germline.

V is TRBV27 and J is TRBJ1-4; no reliable D call. Trimming left V 5 bases short and J 1 base short, with 11 bases between. This CDR3 region has 15 residues. Germline loops: CDR1 MNHEY, CDR2 SMNVEV (reference sequence). Written as DNA, the CDR3 is TGTGCCAGCAGTCACCGGAGAGAAACTAATGAAAAACTGTTTTTT. Protein product: CASSHRRETNEKLFF.

This clone was seen a handful of times. The V call is TRBV14, the J call TRBJ1-2, with D maybe TRBD1 (6 bases). Germline assignment: CDR1 SGHDN and CDR2 FVKESK. This CDR3 comprises 14 residues. The ends were cut back, 4 bases at V and 4 bases at J, with 13 bases in the middle. CDR3 protein: CASSPGRDIYGYTF. For the CDR3, the DNA is TGTGCCAGCAGCCCCGGTAGGGACATCTATGGCTACACCTTC.

This clone came up a few times. The chain employs TRBV11-2 and TRBJ1-1, with 8 bases lining up with TRBD1. CDR1 is SGHAT, CDR2 FQNNGV, per germline. V lost 6 bases to trimming and J lost 5 bases; unmatched junction nucleotides: 14. CDR3 length: 16 amino acids. The chain's CDR3 is CASSTTGDEWNTEAFF. The CDR3 nucleotides are TGTGCCAGCAGTACGACAGGGGATGAGTGGAATACTGAAGCTTTCTTT.

In this sample, this clone turned up a few times. The chain's CDR3 is CASSLTVAGGGEQYF. Here the CDR3 DNA reads TGTGCCAGCAGCTTAACGGTCGCGGGAGGGGGCGAGCAGTACTTC. The chain joins TRBV7-3 to TRBJ2-7, with TRBD2 matching over 9 bases. This CDR3 region has 15 residues. The germline V gene has CDR1 SGHTA and CDR2 FQGTGA. J was trimmed by 6 bases and V by 0 bases; bases with no gene match: 6.

The J gene is TRBJ2-1, the V gene TRBV9, with 7 nucleotides matching TRBD2. The V gene's germline CDR1 is SGDLS and CDR2 YYNGEE. V gave up 0 bases and J gave up 7 bases; unmatched junction bases: 7. The CDR3 sequence is 15 residues long. The CDR3 loop is CASSVESGGVNEQFF. The CDR3 DNA reads as TGTGCCAGCAGCGTAGAATCGGGAGGTGTAAATGAGCAGTTCTTC. Variable domain in full (rest from reference TRBV9 and TRBJ2-1): DSGVTQTPKHLITATGQRVTLRCSPRSGDLSVYWYQQSLDQGLQFLIQYYNGEERAKGNILERFSAQQFPDLHSELNLSSLELGDSALYFCASSVESGGVNEQFFGPGTRLTVL.

This clone was recorded at least ten times. The chain links TRBV27 to TRBJ2-5, with TRBD2 matching 11 bases. Germline V gene data show CDR1 as MNHEY and CDR2 as SMNVEV (reference sequence). With 1 base clipped from V and 5 bases from J, the junction kept 3 bases outside the gene matches. This CDR3 has 15 residues. CDR3 sequence: CASSLWSSGRETQYF. CDR3 DNA sequence: TGTGCCAGCAGTTTATGGTCTAGCGGGAGGGAGACCCAGTACTTC.

The chain has TRBV5-6 and TRBJ2-1; 9 bases map to TRBD1. CDR1 and CDR2 from the germline V gene are SGHDT and YYEEEE. The CDR3 sequence is 15 residues long. V dropped 4 bases and J dropped 6; count of bases not matched to a gene: 8. CDR3 sequence reads: CASSPGQGLFNEQFF. The CDR3 region has the DNA TGTGCCAGCAGCCCGGGACAGGGACTATTCAATGAGCAGTTCTTC.

This clone was seen repeatedly, ten times or more. This rearrangement joins TRBV19 to TRBJ1-2; 9 nucleotides line up with TRBD1. The J segment lost 4 bases and the V segment lost 1 base, leaving 13 bases of the junction unmatched. The CDR3 loop spans 18 amino acids. The germline V gene has CDR1 LNHDA and CDR2 SQIVND (reference sequence). The DNA for the CDR3 is TGTGCCAGTAGTATAGGAGGGACAGGGCTTAACTCCGTCTATGGCTACACCTTC. This codes for CASSIGGTGLNSVYGYTF.

V gene TRBV19 combines with J gene TRBJ1-1, with 9 bases matching TRBD1. Germline CDR1 reads LNHDA; CDR2 reads SQIVND (reference sequence). Trimming took 5 bases from V and 4 from J; bases not matched to a gene: 8. The CDR3 is made up of 15 amino acids. The CDR3 loop is CASSLTGGDSTEAFF. The CDR3 DNA sequence: TGTGCCAGTAGTTTAACAGGGGGCGACAGCACTGAAGCTTTCTTT. Full variable domain (rest looked up from reference TRBV19 and TRBJ1-1): DGGITQSPKYLFRKEGQNVTLSCEQNLNHDAMYWYRQDPGQGLRLIYYSQIVNDFQKGDIAEGYSVSREKKESFPLTVTSAQKNPTAFYLCASSLTGGDSTEAFFGQGTRLTVV.

The chain employs TRBV3-1 (or the pseudogene TRBV3-2) and TRBJ2-1, with 7 bases identical to TRBD2. Per germline, CDR1 LGHDT and CDR2 YNNKEL (reference sequence). The CDR3 extends over 14 amino acids. V shed 3 bases and J 6 bases; nucleotides not matched to a gene: 5. DNA for the CDR3: TGTGCCAGCAGCCAGGAGCGGGGTCTCAATGAGCAGTTCTTC. Translated: CASSQERGLNEQFF.

The rearrangement links TRBV7-3 to TRBJ2-1; 14 bases are a match to TRBD2. The CDR3 has 15 amino acids. Germline loops: CDR1 SGHTA, CDR2 FQGTGA. J lost 10 bases, V lost 5 bases, and 7 bases had no gene match. DNA of the CDR3: TGTGCCAGCAGCCTGGGACTAGCGGGAGTCTTGGAGCAGTTCTTC. Translated: CASSLGLAGVLEQFF.

V usage is TRBV7-2 and J usage is TRBJ2-1; 10 bases are a match to TRBD2. The CDR3 has 15 amino acids. The germline V gene encodes CDR1 SGHTA and CDR2 FQGNSA. Trimming at V came to 3 bases and at J to 9 bases, leaving 8 bases not matched to a gene. The CDR3 sequence: CASSLLAGEVFEQFF. CDR3 bases: TGTGCCAGCAGCTTGCTAGCGGGAGAGGTTTTTGAGCAGTTCTTC.

The chain couples TRBV27 to TRBJ1-6, with 8 bases aligning to TRBD1. Trimming removed 8 bases from V and 7 bases from J; junction bases left unmatched: 13. Looked up from germline, CDR1 is MNHEY and CDR2 is SMNVEV (reference sequence). The CDR3 has 16 residues. Here the CDR3 reads CASPPPETGANSPLHF. The DNA for the CDR3 is TGTGCCAGCCCTCCACCTGAGACAGGGGCAAATTCACCCCTCCACTTT.

The genes are TRBV5-1 and TRBJ1-1, with 7 nucleotides matching TRBD1. V shed 5 bases, J shed 5 bases, and the junction held 12 bases outside the gene matches. Germline V gene sequence: CDR1 SGHRS, CDR2 YFSETQ. The CDR3 spans 15 residues. As DNA, the CDR3 is TGCGCCAGCAGGCCCCAGGGGGTAGTGAGAACTGAAGCTTTCTTT. Protein product: CASRPQGVVRTEAFF.

The J gene is TRBJ2-2, the V gene TRBV5-1; possibly TRBD2 for D (5 bases). CDR3 size: 15 residues. V dropped 6 bases and J dropped 5 bases, with 17 bases sitting between them. From germline, CDR1 is SGHRS and CDR2 YFSETQ. In nucleotides, the CDR3 is TGCGCCAGCACTTTCCTCCCGACGGGGACCGGGGAGCTGTTTTTT. This codes for CASTFLPTGTGELFF.

The chain employs TRBV5-1 and TRBJ1-1, with D uncertain. Trimming removed 0 bases from V and 4 bases from J, with 10 bases in between. There are 14 residues in the CDR3. Germline V gene sequence: CDR1 SGHRS, CDR2 YFSETQ. The CDR3 protein is CASSLEQLRTEAFF. In nucleotides, the CDR3 is TGCGCCAGCAGCTTGGAACAGTTGCGCACTGAAGCTTTCTTT.